A selection of T cell receptor beta chains follows, all from one sample in a study of early stage breast cancer tumors. Clones were sequenced by immunoSEQ multiplex PCR, and TCRdb holds only the in-frame ones, with some missing. This sample yields 7,000 or so clones, of which approximately 66% are seen a single time; less than 15% belongs to the top ten. The sequencing sample was made of normal breast tissue next to the tumor. The receptors were sampled from a person aged 50 to 59 with breast cancer. The CDR3 runs from the conserved cysteine through the conserved F or W. D genes are given only for firm matches. A row's size may be missing; if present it is once, few, many or a size class.

>TRBJ2-7|NA|once|TRBV6-5
CASRTNYPYEQYF
TGTGCCAGCAGAACAAATTACCCCTACGAGCAGTACTTC
>TRBJ1-5|NA|NA|TRBV5-8
CASSVQGFSNQPQHF
TGTGCCAGCAGCGTACAAGGGTTTAGCAATCAGCCCCAGCATTTT
>TRBJ2-1|NA|NA|TRBV5-4
CASSTSKRRTYNEQFF
TGTGCCAGCAGCACCTCTAAACGACGGACCTACAATGAGCAGTTCTTC
>TRBJ2-7|TRBD2|NA|TRBV2
CASSVGAGAGEQYF
TGTGCCAGCAGTGTTGGAGCGGGAGCTGGCGAGCAGTACTTC
>TRBJ2-1|TRBD2|NA|TRBV6-1
CASVSLAYTYNEQFF
TGTGCCAGCGTTTCACTAGCGTACACCTACAATGAGCAGTTCTTC
>TRBJ2-7|TRBD2|NA|TRBV28
CATVAGPSYEQYF
TGTGCCACCGTAGCGGGGCCTTCCTACGAGCAGTACTTC
>TRBJ1-1|TRBD1|few|TRBV11-3
CASGTGANTEAFF
TGTGCCAGTGGGACAGGGGCGAACACTGAAGCTTTCTTT
>TRBJ1-1|NA|few|TRBV11-2
CASSPRGAQGPNTEAFF
TGTGCCAGCAGCCCGAGGGGGGCCCAAGGTCCCAACACTGAAGCTTTCTTT
>TRBJ2-7|NA|NA|TRBV9
CASSPGGGNIEQYF
TGTGCCAGCAGCCCCGGGGGCGGGAACATCGAGCAGTACTTC
>TRBJ1-2|NA|few|TRBV19
CASSLIRYGYTF
TGTGCCAGTAGTTTAATCCGCTATGGCTACACCTTC
>TRBJ2-7|TRBD1|NA|TRBV4-3
CASSQEHRGRVGSSYEQYF
TGCGCCAGCAGCCAAGAGCACAGGGGGCGAGTCGGGAGCTCCTACGAGCAGTACTTC
>TRBJ2-1|NA|NA|TRBV19
CASSIIHNEQFF
TGTGCCAGTAGTATAATCCACAATGAGCAGTTCTTC
>TRBJ1-6|NA|NA|TRBV5-1
CASSLAGTGVNSPLHF
TGCGCCAGCAGCCTGGCTGGGACCGGTGTTAATTCACCCCTCCACTTT
>TRBJ1-3|NA|NA|TRBV2
CASAWGASGNTIYF
TGTGCCAGTGCGTGGGGGGCCTCTGGAAACACCATATATTTT
>TRBJ1-1|NA|large|TRBV6-5
CASSSLMADPEAFF
TGTGCCAGCAGTTCGTTAATGGCTGACCCTGAAGCTTTCTTT
>TRBJ2-1|NA|NA|TRBV5-6
CASSFLNNEQFF
TGTGCCAGCAGCTTTCTGAACAATGAGCAGTTCTTC
>TRBJ2-3|NA|NA|TRBV6-4
CASSDGLIDTQYF
TGTGCCAGCAGTGACGGGCTGATAGATACGCAGTATTTT
>TRBJ2-2|NA|NA|TRBV9
CASSTSTGELFF
TGTGCCAGCAGCACTTCGACCGGGGAGCTGTTTTTT
>TRBJ2-7|NA|few|TRBV27
CASSPWAEASYEQYF
TGTGCCAGCAGTCCCTGGGCGGAAGCCTCCTACGAGCAGTACTTC
>TRBJ2-1|TRBD2|few|TRBV14
CASSYLAGVVYNEQFF
TGTGCCAGCTCCTATCTAGCGGGAGTAGTCTACAATGAGCAGTTCTTC
>TRBJ2-6|NA|NA|TRBV7-2
CASSRTSARANVLTF
TGTGCCAGCAGCAGGACCTCGGCCCGGGCCAACGTCCTGACTTTC
>TRBJ2-7|NA|NA|TRBV7-9
CASSLFVSGEQYF
TGTGCCAGCAGCTTATTCGTTTCGGGCGAGCAGTACTTC
>TRBJ2-3|TRBD2|NA|TRBV19
CASSITFPGGDTQYF
TGTGCCAGTAGTATAACCTTCCCGGGAGGAGATACGCAGTATTTT
>TRBJ2-7|TRBD2|NA|TRBV6-5
CAIRRLAGGPQYF
TGTGCCATCAGACGCCTAGCGGGAGGTCCGCAGTACTTC
>TRBJ2-7|TRBD1|NA|TRBV11-2
CASSSTQTGNYEQYF
TGTGCCAGCAGCTCAACTCAGACAGGGAACTACGAGCAGTACTTC
>TRBJ2-7|TRBD2|NA|TRBV27
CASSFGSSGGGTVQYF
TGTGCCAGCAGTTTCGGGTCTAGCGGCGGGGGGACGGTGCAGTACTTC
>TRBJ2-3|NA|NA|TRBV7-7
CASSLAVGDTQYF
TGTGCTAGCAGCTTAGCGGTAGGGGATACGCAGTATTTT
>TRBJ2-1|TRBD1|NA|TRBV28
CASSLRTGPYNEQFF
TGTGCCAGCAGTCTCCGGACAGGCCCTTACAATGAGCAGTTCTTC
>TRBJ1-1|NA|NA|TRBV18
CASSPGQGMSTEAFF
TGTGCCAGCTCACCTGGGCAGGGGATGAGCACTGAAGCTTTCTTT
>TRBJ2-1|TRBD1|NA|TRBV5-4
CASSRDSVSSYNEQFF
TGTGCCAGCAGCCGGGACAGCGTGAGCTCCTACAATGAGCAGTTCTTC
>TRBJ2-5|NA|NA|TRBV9
CASSVGEETQYF
TGTGCCAGCAGCGTAGGTGAAGAGACCCAGTACTTC
>TRBJ2-3|NA|NA|TRBV9
CASSVVGHITDTQYF
TGTGCCAGCAGCGTAGTCGGACATATCACAGATACGCAGTATTTT
>TRBJ2-7|NA|NA|TRBV7-2
CASSLDGALDEQYF
TGTGCCAGCAGCTTAGATGGGGCCCTGGACGAGCAGTACTTC
>TRBJ2-3|NA|few|TRBV30
CAWSVGLGPEADTQYF
TGTGCCTGGAGTGTAGGGCTAGGCCCCGAGGCAGATACGCAGTATTTT
>TRBJ2-7|NA|NA|TRBV21-1
CASSKVGGTYEQYF
TGTGCCAGCAGCAAAGTTGGGGGGACCTACGAGCAGTACTTC
>TRBJ2-3|TRBD2|NA|TRBV4-2
CASSQGAGGPADTQYF
TGTGCCAGCAGCCAAGGGGCGGGAGGGCCTGCAGATACGCAGTATTTT
>TRBJ2-7|TRBD1|NA|TRBV18
CASSPLTGGTYEQYF
TGTGCCAGCTCACCACTGACAGGGGGGACCTACGAGCAGTACTTC
>TRBJ2-3|NA|NA|TRBV25-1
CASSFGSRTDTQYF
TGTGCCAGCAGTTTTGGGAGTCGAACAGATACGCAGTATTTT
>TRBJ1-3|NA|few|TRBV7-2
CASSLWSGQAFGNTIYF
TGTGCCAGCAGCTTATGGTCGGGGCAGGCGTTTGGAAACACCATATATTTT
>TRBJ2-7|NA|few|TRBV29-1
CSAAQGYYEQYF
TGCAGCGCCGCACAGGGATACTACGAGCAGTACTTC
>TRBJ2-1|NA|NA|TRBV7-2
CASSLDAGPNEQFF
TGTGCCAGCAGCTTAGACGCCGGCCCCAATGAGCAGTTCTTC
>TRBJ2-3|NA|NA|TRBV11-1
CASSQGLGGSTDTQYF
TGTGCCAGCAGCCAAGGACTGGGGGGCAGCACAGATACGCAGTATTTT
>TRBJ2-4|TRBD1|NA|TRBV2
CASSWIRTGGNIQYF
TGTGCCAGCAGTTGGATTAGGACAGGGGGAAACATTCAGTACTTC
>TRBJ2-3|NA|NA|TRBV7-8
CASSSRISSAEDTQYF
TGTGCCAGCAGCTCGCGAATCTCTAGTGCCGAAGATACGCAGTATTTT
>TRBJ1-2|NA|NA|TRBV30
CAWDKTNYGYTF
TGTGCCTGGGACAAGACTAACTATGGCTACACCTTC
>TRBJ1-3|NA|NA|TRBV19
CASTRGLNSGNTIYF
TGTGCCAGTACCCGTGGGTTGAACTCTGGAAACACCATATATTTT
>TRBJ2-4|TRBD2|NA|TRBV7-2
CASSPRLAGGVNIQYF
TGTGCCAGCAGCCCGAGACTAGCGGGGGGGGTGAACATTCAGTACTTC
>TRBJ2-6|NA|few|TRBV5-3
CARSLPGTEDSGANVLTF
TGTGCCAGAAGCTTACCCGGGACGGAGGACTCTGGGGCCAACGTCCTGACTTTC
>TRBJ2-5|TRBD2|NA|TRBV4-1
CASSQQLAGGETQYF
TGCGCCAGCAGCCAACAACTAGCGGGAGGAGAGACCCAGTACTTC
>TRBJ1-3|NA|few|TRBV9
CASSVAQGVGNTIYF
TGTGCCAGCAGCGTAGCCCAAGGGGTGGGAAACACCATATATTTT
>TRBJ2-1|TRBD2|once|TRBV7-2
CASSLTSGKHNEQFF
TGTGCCAGCAGTTTGACTAGCGGAAAGCACAATGAGCAGTTCTTC
>TRBJ2-2|NA|once|TRBV10-3
CAISEFGIGNTGELFF
TGTGCCATCAGTGAGTTCGGAATAGGGAACACCGGGGAGCTGTTTTTT
>TRBJ1-2|NA|NA|TRBV4-3
CASSQDRTSNYGYTF
TGCGCCAGCAGCCAAGATCGGACATCCAACTATGGCTACACCTTC
>TRBJ2-7|NA|NA|TRBV29-1
CSVVVLRDPYYEQYF
TGCAGCGTTGTGGTTCTGAGGGACCCCTACTACGAGCAGTACTTC
>TRBJ1-2|NA|large|TRBV9
CASSSSSDMIYGYTF
TGTGCCAGCAGCTCCAGCTCGGACATGATCTATGGCTACACCTTC
>TRBJ2-7|TRBD1|NA|TRBV4-2
CASSLDTGGWNEQYF
TGTGCCAGCAGCTTGGATACAGGGGGCTGGAACGAGCAGTACTTC
>TRBJ2-1|TRBD2|NA|TRBV18
CASSPPVGGQGEQFF
TGTGCCAGCTCACCACCGGTGGGAGGGCAGGGTGAGCAGTTCTTC
>TRBJ2-1|TRBD1|NA|TRBV7-8
CASSVNRGHFNEQFF
TGTGCCAGCAGCGTAAACAGGGGTCACTTCAATGAGCAGTTCTTC
>TRBJ2-7|NA|NA|TRBV6-5
CASRHDSANSYEQYF
TGTGCCAGCAGACACGACAGCGCAAACTCCTACGAGCAGTACTTC